This note documents a single T cell receptor beta chain sequence. These data belong to a study of shared clonotypes between healthy human individuals. Germline CDR1 is SNHLY and CDR2 is FYNNEI. V was pared by 3 bases and J by 3 bases, with 5 bases between. The CDR3 is 12 residues long. Sequencing used immunoSEQ multiplex PCR; TCRdb keeps in-frame clones, though not all of them. The sample has about 2,100,000 clones, just over 90% seen once. Naive CD8 populations comprised CD45RO-negative cells positively selected for CCR7, excluding terminally differentiated effector memory CD45RA+ cells. Sequencing used naive CD8+ T cells from PBMCs. The chain is built from TRBV2 and TRBJ1-2; D not resolved. The origin of this receptor is a man younger than 35 in good health. Some clones in this sample may be carry-over from other donors' samples. The CDR3 nucleotides read TGTGCCAGCAGTGAGGCAGACTATGGCTACACCTTC. It yields the protein CASSEADYGYTF. Using reference TRBV2 and TRBJ1-2 for the parts outside the CDR3, the full variable domain is EPEVTQTPSHQVTQMGQEVILRCVPISNHLYFYWYRQILGQKVEFLVSFYNNEISEKSEIFDDQFSVERPDGSNFTLKIRSTKLEDSAMYFCASSEADYGYTFGSGTRLTVV.